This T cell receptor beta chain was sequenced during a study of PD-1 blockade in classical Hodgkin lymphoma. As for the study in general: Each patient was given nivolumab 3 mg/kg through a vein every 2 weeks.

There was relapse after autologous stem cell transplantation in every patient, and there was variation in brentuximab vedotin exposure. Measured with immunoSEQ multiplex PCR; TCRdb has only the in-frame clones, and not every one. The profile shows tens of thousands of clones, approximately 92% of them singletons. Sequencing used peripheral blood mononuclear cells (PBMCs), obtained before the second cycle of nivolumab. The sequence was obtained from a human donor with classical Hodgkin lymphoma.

This CDR3 is CASSRTSGAVSTDTQYF. In nucleotides, the CDR3 is TGTGCCAGCAGTCGAACTAGCGGCGCGGTTAGCACAGATACGCAGTATTTT. The chain joins TRBV2 to TRBJ2-3; 8 bases map to TRBD2. Germline CDR1 and CDR2: SNHLY and FYNNEI. J gave up 0 bases and V 5 bases, and 10 bases lay outside the gene matches. The CDR3 consists of 17 residues.